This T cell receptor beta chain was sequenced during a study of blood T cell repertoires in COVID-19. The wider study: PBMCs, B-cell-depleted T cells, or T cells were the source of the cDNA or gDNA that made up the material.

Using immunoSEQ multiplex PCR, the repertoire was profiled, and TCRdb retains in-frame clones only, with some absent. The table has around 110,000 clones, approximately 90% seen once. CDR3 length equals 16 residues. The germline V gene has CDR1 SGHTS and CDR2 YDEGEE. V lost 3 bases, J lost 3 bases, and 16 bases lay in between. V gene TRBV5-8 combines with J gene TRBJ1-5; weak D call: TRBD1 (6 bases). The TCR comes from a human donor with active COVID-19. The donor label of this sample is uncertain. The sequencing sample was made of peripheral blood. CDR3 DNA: TGTGCCAGCAGCTCGAGATCAAGGGGGTTCAATCAGCCCCAGCATTTT. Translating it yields CASSSRSRGFNQPQHF. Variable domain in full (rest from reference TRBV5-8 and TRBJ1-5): EAGVTQSPTHLIKTRGQQATLRCSPISGHTSVYWYQQALGLGLQFLLWYDEGEERNRGNFPPRFSGRQFPNYSSELNVNALELEDSALYLCASSSRSRGFNQPQHFGDGTRLSIL.